These T cell receptor beta chains were read from a single sample in a study of cytomegalovirus exposure and HLA in healthy donors. Sequencing was performed with immunoSEQ multiplex PCR; in TCRdb, only in-frame clones are kept and a portion is missing. The data hold about 140,000 clones, with about four fifths observed a single time. Sequences were obtained from PBMCs. The receptor source for this set is a woman aged 25-40 years in good health and CMV-seronegative. The CDR3 runs from the conserved cysteine through the conserved F or W. The order of the fields is CDR3 protein, CDR3 DNA, D gene, V gene, clone size, J gene, CDR3 length. D genes are given only for firm matches. Clone size is given for some rows only: seen once, a few or many times, or a class if the clone is expanded.

cdr3_aa: CASSRRESGDTDTQYF
cdr3_nt: TGTGCCAGCAGCCGCCGAGAAAGCGGGGATACAGATACGCAGTATTTT
d_call: TRBD2
v_call: TRBV7-9
clone_size: .
j_call: TRBJ2-3
cdr3_length: 16

cdr3_aa: CASSFTGRGYGYTF
cdr3_nt: TGTGCCAGCAGCTTCACCGGCCGGGGCTATGGCTACACCTTC
d_call: .
v_call: TRBV7-8
clone_size: .
j_call: TRBJ1-2
cdr3_length: 14

cdr3_aa: CASSLAGTGNTIYF
cdr3_nt: TGCGCCAGCAGCTTGGCAGGGACTGGAAACACCATATATTTT
d_call: .
v_call: TRBV5-1
clone_size: .
j_call: TRBJ1-3
cdr3_length: 14

cdr3_aa: CASSPAYPHTEAFF
cdr3_nt: TGTGCCAGCAGCCCAGCGTATCCGCACACTGAAGCTTTCTTT
d_call: .
v_call: TRBV9
clone_size: .
j_call: TRBJ1-1
cdr3_length: 14

cdr3_aa: CASSWLSRATKGFTDTQYF
cdr3_nt: TGTGCCAGCAGCTGGTTGTCGAGGGCCACCAAAGGGTTTACAGATACGCAGTATTTT
d_call: .
v_call: TRBV5-6
clone_size: .
j_call: TRBJ2-3
cdr3_length: 19

cdr3_aa: CASSEETGGDFYGYTF
cdr3_nt: TGTGCCAGCAGTGAAGAGACAGGGGGCGACTTCTATGGCTACACCTTC
d_call: TRBD1
v_call: TRBV2
clone_size: .
j_call: TRBJ1-2
cdr3_length: 16

cdr3_aa: CASSVDRPNYGYTF
cdr3_nt: TGTGCCAGCAGCGTAGACAGACCTAACTATGGCTACACCTTC
d_call: .
v_call: TRBV9
clone_size: .
j_call: TRBJ1-2
cdr3_length: 14

cdr3_aa: CASTYSPQVLTEAFF
cdr3_nt: TGTGCCAGCACCTACTCCCCTCAGGTTCTCACTGAAGCTTTCTTT
d_call: .
v_call: TRBV6-6
clone_size: once
j_call: TRBJ1-1
cdr3_length: 15

cdr3_aa: CATADAGGNQPQHF
cdr3_nt: TGCGCCACCGCGGATGCGGGGGGCAATCAGCCCCAGCATTTT
d_call: .
v_call: TRBV10-2
clone_size: .
j_call: TRBJ1-5
cdr3_length: 14

cdr3_aa: CASSAGNTEAFF
cdr3_nt: TGCGCCAGCAGTGCCGGGAACACTGAAGCTTTCTTT
d_call: .
v_call: TRBV10-2
clone_size: .
j_call: TRBJ1-1
cdr3_length: 12

cdr3_aa: CASSGTLGETQYF
cdr3_nt: TGTGCCAGCAGCGGCACCCTCGGGGAGACCCAGTACTTC
d_call: .
v_call: TRBV5-8
clone_size: once
j_call: TRBJ2-5
cdr3_length: 13

cdr3_aa: CASSVLAREQFF
cdr3_nt: TGTGCCAGCAGCGTCCTAGCGCGTGAGCAGTTCTTC
d_call: .
v_call: TRBV5-4
clone_size: .
j_call: TRBJ2-1
cdr3_length: 12

cdr3_aa: CASSIEGPGAETQYF
cdr3_nt: TGTGCCAGTAGTATAGAGGGGCCAGGGGCGGAGACCCAGTACTTC
d_call: .
v_call: TRBV19
clone_size: .
j_call: TRBJ2-5
cdr3_length: 15

cdr3_aa: CASGSDRDPYNEQFF
cdr3_nt: TGTGCTAGTGGAAGTGACAGGGACCCCTACAATGAGCAGTTCTTC
d_call: TRBD1
v_call: TRBV12-5
clone_size: .
j_call: TRBJ2-1
cdr3_length: 15

cdr3_aa: CASSDGQGHYEQYF
cdr3_nt: TGTGCCAGCAGCGACGGACAGGGCCATTACGAGCAGTACTTC
d_call: TRBD1
v_call: TRBV11-2
clone_size: once
j_call: TRBJ2-7
cdr3_length: 14